This TCR beta chain stems from a study of cytomegalovirus exposure and HLA in healthy donors. Points from the study as a whole: V- and J-gene trimming of TCR beta was linked (in a later analysis) to a missense DCLRE1C variant. Follow-up analysis seemed to connect common viral pathogens with several of the most significant clusters identified. Donors belonging to an Asian-associated ancestry cluster reportedly showed fewer N-insertions in productive TCRs than the approximately 670-donor mean, according to what a later analysis found.

With 2 bases removed from V and 5 bases from J, the gap between germline ends came to 7 bases. The CDR3 contains 14 residues. Per the germline V gene, CDR1 is MNHNS and CDR2 is SASEGT. The PCR employed 60 Vbeta primers together with 13 Jbeta primers. Clones were read by immunoSEQ multiplex PCR, and TCRdb kept only the in-frame ones, dropping some. The data hold 100,000 or so clones, with roughly three quarters observed a single time. On this clone itself: Its antigen is as yet unknown.

J is TRBJ1-6 and V is TRBV6-1; D is perhaps TRBD1 (5 bases). The sequence came from a man in his forties in good health and CMV-seronegative. The sample was PBMCs. The CDR3, as DNA: TGTGCCAGCAGTGAACGGGGGGATAATTCACCCCTCCACTTT. This codes for CASSERGDNSPLHF.